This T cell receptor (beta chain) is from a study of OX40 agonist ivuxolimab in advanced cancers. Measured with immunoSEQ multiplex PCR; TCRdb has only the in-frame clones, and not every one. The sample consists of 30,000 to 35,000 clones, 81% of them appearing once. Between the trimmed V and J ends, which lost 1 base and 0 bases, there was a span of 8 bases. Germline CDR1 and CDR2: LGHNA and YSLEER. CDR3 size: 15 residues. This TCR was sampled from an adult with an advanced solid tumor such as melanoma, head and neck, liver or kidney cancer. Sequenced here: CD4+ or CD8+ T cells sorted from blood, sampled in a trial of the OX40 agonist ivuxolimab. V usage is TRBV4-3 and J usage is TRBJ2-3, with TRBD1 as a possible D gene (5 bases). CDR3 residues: CASSQGGPSTDTQYF. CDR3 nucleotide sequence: TGCGCCAGCAGCCAAGGGGGCCCAAGCACAGATACGCAGTATTTT.